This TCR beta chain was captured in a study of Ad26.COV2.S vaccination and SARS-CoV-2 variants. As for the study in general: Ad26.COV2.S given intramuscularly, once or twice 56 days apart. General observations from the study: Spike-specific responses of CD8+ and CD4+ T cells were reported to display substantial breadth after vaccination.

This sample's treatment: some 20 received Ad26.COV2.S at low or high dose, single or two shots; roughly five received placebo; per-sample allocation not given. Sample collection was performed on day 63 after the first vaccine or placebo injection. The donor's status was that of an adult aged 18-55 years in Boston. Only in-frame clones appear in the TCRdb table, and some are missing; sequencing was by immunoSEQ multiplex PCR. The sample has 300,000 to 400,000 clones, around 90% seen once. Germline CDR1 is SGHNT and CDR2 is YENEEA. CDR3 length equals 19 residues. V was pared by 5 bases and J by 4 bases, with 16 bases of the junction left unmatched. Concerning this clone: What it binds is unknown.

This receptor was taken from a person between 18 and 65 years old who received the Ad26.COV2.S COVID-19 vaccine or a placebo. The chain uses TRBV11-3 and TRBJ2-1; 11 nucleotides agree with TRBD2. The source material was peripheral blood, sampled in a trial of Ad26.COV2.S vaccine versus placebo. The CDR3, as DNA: TGTGCCAGCAGCAAGACAGGGGACCTTAGCGGGGGGGCGTACAATGAGCAGTTCTTC. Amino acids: CASSKTGDLSGGAYNEQFF.